Listed below are T cell receptor beta chains from one sample, sequenced in a study of graft-versus-host responses after intestinal transplantation. Their antigens remain unidentified. TCRdb keeps only in-frame clones here, not all; method: immunoSEQ multiplex PCR. The profile shows fewer than 85,000 clones, approximately 94% of them singletons. This specimen consisted of unstimulated CD8+ T cells sorted from spleen or lymph node cells, obtained before intestinal transplant. The receptors were gathered from a human donor who received an intestinal transplant. The CDR3 runs from the conserved cysteine through the conserved F or W. D genes are given only for firm matches. Size tells how often a clone was seen (once, few, many) or the class of an expanded clone, and some rows leave it out.

V	D	J	size	DNA	CDR3
TRBV29-1	.	TRBJ2-7	.	TGCAGCGTTGTGGGGGAGACCTCCTACGAGCAGTACTTC	CSVVGETSYEQYF
TRBV2	.	TRBJ2-7	.	TGTGCCAGCAGGACTGGTACCTACGAGCAGTACTTC	CASRTGTYEQYF
TRBV4-1	TRBD2	TRBJ2-7	.	TGCGCCAGCAGCCCCTCCCACTCTAGCGGGAGCTGGGAGCAGTACTTC	CASSPSHSSGSWEQYF
TRBV27	.	TRBJ2-7	.	TGTGCCAGCAGTTTAGGTAGAGCCTACGAGCAGTACTTC	CASSLGRAYEQYF
TRBV2	.	TRBJ2-3	.	TGTGCCAGCAGTGAAGCGATCCGAGGCGGGATTACGCAGTATTTT	CASSEAIRGGITQYF
TRBV4-2	.	TRBJ2-2	.	TGTGCCAGCAGCCACCAGCGGTCCCTCCTGGGGGGCGGGGAGCTGTTTTTT	CASSHQRSLLGGGELFF
TRBV19	.	TRBJ1-5	.	TGTGCCAGTAGTATCCGGGCAGGGGATCAGCCCCAGCATTTT	CASSIRAGDQPQHF
TRBV4-1	.	TRBJ2-3	.	TGCGCCAGCAGCCAAGAAACTAGCACAGATACGCAGTATTTT	CASSQETSTDTQYF
TRBV28	.	TRBJ1-2	.	TGTGCCAGCAGTCCCACAGGGAGGAGTGGCTACACCTTC	CASSPTGRSGYTF
TRBV7-9	TRBD2	TRBJ2-1	.	TGTGCCAGCAGCTTAGTGGCGGGAGGGTACGATGAGCAGTTCTTC	CASSLVAGGYDEQFF
TRBV21-1	.	TRBJ2-5	.	TGTGCCAGCAGCTCGCAGACTAGCGGGAGTCAAGAGACCCAGTACTTC	CASSSQTSGSQETQYF
TRBV11-2	.	TRBJ2-1	.	TGTGCCAGCAGCCCGTCGTTTAACAATGAGCAGTTCTTC	CASSPSFNNEQFF
TRBV9	.	TRBJ1-2	.	TGTGCCAGCAGCGTAGCCCTAGATGGAGGGAGCTATGGCTACACCTTC	CASSVALDGGSYGYTF
TRBV18	.	TRBJ1-2	.	TGTGCCAGCTCACCACTTAGGACCGCTAACTATGGCTACACCTTC	CASSPLRTANYGYTF
TRBV5-6	.	TRBJ2-7	.	TGTGCCAGCAACCCCCCGGGGCTCTCCTACGAGCAGTACTTC	CASNPPGLSYEQYF
TRBV6-5	.	TRBJ1-1	.	TGTGCCAGCAGGCGGGGGATCACTGAAGCTTTCTTT	CASRRGITEAFF
TRBV5-5	TRBD2	TRBJ2-7	.	TGTGCCAGCAGCTTCCTCCCACCCGCAGGACTAGCGGGCCTCTACGAGCAGTACTTC	CASSFLPPAGLAGLYEQYF
TRBV5-1	.	TRBJ2-7	.	TGCGCCAGCAGCTTGGCATCGGGGCTGTACGAGCAGTACTTC	CASSLASGLYEQYF
TRBV27	.	TRBJ1-2	.	TGTGCCAGCAGTTTGCATACAGGGCGCTATGGCTACACCTTC	CASSLHTGRYGYTF
TRBV13	TRBD1	TRBJ2-5	.	TGTGCCAGCAGCTTCCGTTTGCAAGACAGGGGGAAAGAGACCCAGTACTTC	CASSFRLQDRGKETQYF
TRBV28	TRBD1	TRBJ1-4	.	TGTGCCAGCAGCACTACAGGGGTGGGGCAGAGGTTTTTT	CASSTTGVGQRFF
TRBV5-5	.	TRBJ1-2	.	TGTGCCAGCAGCTTGGACAGGGCCTATGGCTACACCTTC	CASSLDRAYGYTF
TRBV5-1	.	TRBJ1-1	.	TGCGCCAGCAGCTCCCAGAAGATACAGGGCGAGGTAGACACTGAAGCTTTCTTT	CASSSQKIQGEVDTEAFF
TRBV30	TRBD1	TRBJ2-7	.	TGTGCCTGGAGCTTTCCCGACAGGGACAACGAGCAGTACTTC	CAWSFPDRDNEQYF
TRBV4-1	.	TRBJ2-3	few	TGCGCCAGCAGCCAAGTGCTGACGGGAGTCTCTTCAGATACGCAGTATTTT	CASSQVLTGVSSDTQYF
TRBV13	.	TRBJ2-2	.	TGTGCCAGCAGCGCTTACAACACCGGGGAGCTGTTTTTT	CASSAYNTGELFF
TRBV5-1	TRBD1	TRBJ2-2	.	TGCGCCAGCAGTTTTGTCCCAGAACAGGGGGGGAACACCGGGGAGCTGTTTTTT	CASSFVPEQGGNTGELFF
TRBV27	.	TRBJ1-5	.	TGTGCCAGCAGTTTAGGGCAGTATAGCAATCAGCCCCAGCATTTT	CASSLGQYSNQPQHF
TRBV27	.	TRBJ1-3	.	TGTGCCAGCAGTTTCGGTAGCGGACCTGGAAACACCATATATTTT	CASSFGSGPGNTIYF
TRBV28	TRBD1	TRBJ1-2	few	TGTGCCAGCAGTTCACCGGACAGGGCTAACTATGGCTACACCTTC	CASSSPDRANYGYTF